The clone carrying this T cell receptor beta chain has a count of ten or more. The antigen is unknown. One end of the junction varies from germline; a read error may be responsible. The read terminates 3 residues ahead of where the CDR3 ends, so the germline J gene completes it. The sample comes from a study of T cell clonality in common variable immunodeficiency. Points from the study as a whole: Fewer deletions and N-nucleotide insertions were reportedly seen in common variable immunodeficiency TCR beta sequences.

Equal genomic DNA amounts from CVID and control samples were sequenced. The protocol was immunoSEQ multiplex PCR, while the TCRdb copy is restricted to in-frame clones and leaves out a portion. Listed for the sample are about 16,000 clones, none seen a single time. Most patients and controls had Caucasian heritage. The germline V gene has CDR1 MNHNS and CDR2 SASEGT. The CDR3 sequence is 13 residues long. The specimen sequenced was peripheral blood mononuclear cells. This clonotype originated in a human donor with common variable immunodeficiency. The chain employs TRBV6-1 and TRBJ1-1; D might be TRBD1 (5 bases). The CDR3 loop is CASGDRMNTEAFF. The part of the CDR3 DNA that was read is TGTGCCAGCGGTGACAGAATGAACACTGAA.